This entry lists 16 T cell receptor beta chains sequenced from one sample in a study of beta chain features in type 1 diabetes. Of the isolated RNA, all was reverse transcribed, and so the sequenced material was expressed TCRB transcripts. Libraries were prepared by immunoSEQ multiplex PCR; TCRdb keeps only in-frame clonotypes and omits some of them. Among 240,000 or so clones, roughly two thirds were seen once, and the ten largest hold 0.053%. The sample taken for sequencing was naive CD4+ T cells from blood. These receptors all come from a young man in good health.

This chain links TRBV5-1 with TRBJ2-7; D is perhaps TRBD2 (6 bases). The V and J ends lost 0 bases and 1 base respectively, with 11 bases between them. This CDR3 is 15 amino acids long. CDR1 is SGHRS, CDR2 YFSETQ, per germline. CDR3 nucleotides: TGCGCCAGCAGCTTGGGGCTAGCGCCTTCCTACGAGCAGTACTTC. It encodes CASSLGLAPSYEQYF.

As DNA, the CDR3 is TGTGCCAGCAGCGAGGCAAGGGGGCAGTTCTTC. Translated: CASSEARGQFF. This chain uses TRBV11-2 with TRBJ2-1, with D perhaps matching TRBD1 (5 bases). This CDR3 comprises 11 residues. The germline V gene has CDR1 SGHAT and CDR2 FQNNGV. The V end was cut by 5 bases, the J end by 12 bases, with 11 bases between.

Comments on this clone: Other nucleotide sequences from this sample produce the same CDR3. The chain employs TRBV29-1 and TRBJ2-7; D is possibly TRBD2 (6 bases). The germline CDR1 and CDR2 sequences are SQVTM and ANQGSEA. CDR3 length: 12 residues. Trimming took 6 bases from V and 3 from J, leaving 12 bases between them. CDR3 amino acids: CSVVEGSYEQYF. The CDR3 coding sequence is TGCAGCGTCGTGGAGGGTAGCTACGAGCAGTACTTC.

This chain joins TRBV9 and TRBJ2-5, with D perhaps TRBD1 or TRBD2 (5 bases each). V was clipped by 0 bases and J by 2 bases, with 11 bases between them. This CDR3 has 15 residues. Germline CDR1 SGDLS, CDR2 YYNGEE. CDR3 in DNA: TGTGCCAGCAGCGTAGGTTCGGGGCGACAAGAGACCCAGTACTTC. It is translated as CASSVGSGRQETQYF.

The V gene is TRBV6-5, the J gene TRBJ2-7, with a tentative D call TRBD2 (6 bases). This CDR3 region has 13 residues. Germline loops: CDR1 MNHEY, CDR2 SVGAGI. Trimming shortened V by 5 bases and J by 4 bases, and 12 bases separated the two germline ends. DNA of the CDR3: TGTGCCAGCAGTCGCGGGGCTGCGTACGAGCAGTACTTC. As protein: CASSRGAAYEQYF.

This chain's CDR3 is CASSSSNGRDSAFF. The CDR3 DNA sequence: TGTGCCAGCAGCTCCAGTAACGGCCGGGACTCAGCTTTCTTT. The J gene is TRBJ1-1, the V gene TRBV7-9; possible D gene TRBD1, 5 bases. CDR3 length: 14 amino acids. Germline V gene data show CDR1 as SEHNR and CDR2 as FQNEAQ (reference sequence). V lost 4 bases, J lost 10 bases, and 19 bases lay in between.

V and J are TRBV29-1 and TRBJ1-5; 7 positions agree with TRBD1. CDR1 is SQVTM, CDR2 ANQGSEA, per germline. The CDR3 loop spans 13 amino acids. V gave up 6 bases and J gave up 5 bases; unmatched junction bases: 7. CDR3 region: CSVLSGQDQPQHF. CDR3 bases: TGCAGCGTACTCAGCGGACAGGATCAGCCCCAGCATTTT.

This clone appeared a single time. The J gene is TRBJ2-1, the V gene TRBV11-2, with 9 bases lining up with TRBD2. The V segment lost 1 base and the J segment 6 bases; nucleotides outside the gene matches: 7. Germline V gene lookup returns CDR1 SGHAT and CDR2 FQNNGV. This CDR3 is 16 amino acids long. The CDR3, as DNA: TGTGCCAGCAGCTTAGTAGGGAGCGGGAGGTTCAATGAGCAGTTCTTC. This codes for CASSLVGSGRFNEQFF.

The chain uses TRBV6-6 and TRBJ1-1; tentative D call: TRBD1 (5 bases). V gave up 7 bases and J gave up 6 bases, with 9 bases separating them. Germline loops: CDR1 MNHNY, CDR2 SVGAGI (reference sequence). This CDR3 contains 11 residues. CDR3 sequence (DNA): TGTGCCAGCACCGGGGCGGCTGAAGCTTTCTTT. This translates into CASTGAAEAFF.

On this clone itself: The junction does not match germline at one end; this may be a read error. The chain recombines TRBV7-9 with TRBJ1-4, with D possibly TRBD1 on 5 matching bases. Germline V gene data show CDR1 as SEHNR and CDR2 as FQNEAQ (reference sequence). The length of the CDR3 is 15 residues. The CDR3 region is CASSSPTVTSEKLFF. The DNA for the CDR3 is TGTGCCAGCAGCTCCCCGACAGTGACTAGTGAAAAACTGTTTTTT.

The V gene is TRBV10-3, the J gene TRBJ2-7; D call uncertain. The CDR3 runs to 14 residues. V was clipped by 0 bases and J by 5 bases, with 11 bases between them. Looked up from germline, CDR1 is ENHRY and CDR2 is SYGVKD. The CDR3 DNA is TGTGCCATCAGTGAGTCCGGGCGGTGGGACGAGCAGTACTTC. Translation gives CAISESGRWDEQYF.

This clone was detected only a few times. The chain is built from TRBV29-1 and TRBJ2-5, with D uncertain. V dropped 2 bases and J dropped 1 base, with 8 bases sitting between them. Germline V gene data show CDR1 as SQVTM and CDR2 as ANQGSEA. CDR3 size: 13 residues. CDR3 sequence reads: CSVESPVQETQYF. The CDR3 DNA sequence: TGCAGCGTTGAAAGCCCAGTCCAAGAGACCCAGTACTTC.

This sequence joins TRBV10-3 and TRBJ1-6; D gene unclear. Germline CDR1 reads ENHRY; CDR2 reads SYGVKD. V was cut by 2 bases and J by 10 bases, with 12 bases left in between. The CDR3 has 14 amino acids. CDR3 DNA sequence: TGTGCCATCAGTGAGCCGAACATAGGGTCACCCCTCCACTTT. Translating it yields CAISEPNIGSPLHF.

The chain recombines TRBV30 with TRBJ2-7, with a tentative D call TRBD2 (7 bases). Per germline, CDR1 GTSNPN and CDR2 SVGIG (reference sequence). V dropped 4 bases and J dropped 7 bases, with 17 bases sitting between them. The CDR3 loop spans 13 amino acids. This CDR3 reads CAWTIGGAGEQYF. CDR3 DNA: TGTGCCTGGACGATAGGGGGAGCGGGAGAGCAGTACTTC.

The chain uses TRBV4-2 and TRBJ2-1; 8 nucleotides match TRBD2. V trimming: 3 bases; J trimming: 8 bases; junction bases outside the gene matches: 18. The CDR3 sequence is 18 residues long. Germline V gene data show CDR1 as LGHNA and CDR2 as YNFKEQ. In DNA, the CDR3 is TGTGCCAGCAGCCAGAATATTCCGGGACTAGGGGTATATCATGAGCAGTTCTTC. Translating gives CASSQNIPGLGVYHEQFF.

The rearrangement joins TRBV7-9 to TRBJ2-5; no definite D call. Germline CDR1 SEHNR, CDR2 FQNEAQ (reference sequence). The CDR3 extends over 12 amino acids. V was clipped by 1 base and J by 4 bases, with 4 bases between them. CDR3 protein: CASSLVGETQYF. CDR3 sequence (DNA): TGTGCCAGCAGCTTAGTTGGAGAGACCCAGTACTTC. Variable domain in full (rest from reference TRBV7-9 and TRBJ2-5): DTGVSQNPRHKITKRGQNVTFRCDPISEHNRLYWYRQTLGQGPEFLTYFQNEAQLEKSRLLSDRFSAERPKGSFSTLEIQRTEQGDSAMYLCASSLVGETQYFGPGTRLLVL.